Each of the 29 T cell receptor beta chains below was sequenced from the same sample in a study of blood T cell repertoires in COVID-19. This table comes from immunoSEQ multiplex PCR, and its TCRdb copy is limited to in-frame clones, with some not included. The table shows over 90,000 clones, with nearly 90% occurring only once. Sample: peripheral blood. The receptors come from a man aged 50 or older with active COVID-19.

The chain has TRBV5-8 and TRBJ1-1, with unresolved D. The CDR3 consists of 14 residues. Germline V CDR1 and CDR2: SGHTS, YDEGEE. Trimming stripped 7 bases from V and 3 bases from J, with 16 bases between. The CDR3 nucleotides read TGTGCCAGCGTAGTAAGGCTTCAGGACACTGAAGCTTTCTTT. This sequence encodes CASVVRLQDTEAFF. Full variable domain (remainder filled in from reference TRBV5-8 and TRBJ1-1): EAGVTQSPTHLIKTRGQQATLRCSPISGHTSVYWYQQALGLGLQFLLWYDEGEERNRGNFPPRFSGRQFPNYSSELNVNALELEDSALYLCASVVRLQDTEAFFGQGTRLTVV.

The rearrangement links TRBV9 to TRBJ1-5; D may be TRBD1 (6 bases). The V gene lost 3 bases and the J gene lost 5 bases, with 9 bases spanning the gap. The CDR3 totals 13 residues. The V gene's germline CDR1 is SGDLS and CDR2 YYNGEE. The CDR3 region is CASSATGYQPQHF. DNA of the CDR3: TGTGCCAGCAGCGCGACAGGTTATCAGCCCCAGCATTTT.

The V call is TRBV11-3, the J call TRBJ2-3; perhaps TRBD1 as D (5 bases). Trimming took off 3 bases at V and 1 base at J, with 20 bases between the two ends. This CDR3 contains 18 residues. Germline V gene sequence: CDR1 SGHNT, CDR2 YENEEA. CDR3 in DNA: TGTGCCAGCAGCTTCGGCAGGGTGGGTGATGTGGGCACAGATACGCAGTATTTT. Translation gives CASSFGRVGDVGTDTQYF.

The rearrangement links TRBV7-9 to TRBJ1-1; 8 nucleotides line up with TRBD1. This CDR3 has 16 amino acids. Germline CDR1 reads SEHNR; CDR2 reads FQNEAQ (reference sequence). V shed 3 bases, J shed 5 bases, and the junction held 11 bases outside the gene matches. The CDR3 spells CASSFDRGGPRTEAFF. The CDR3 nucleotides read TGTGCCAGCAGCTTTGACAGGGGTGGGCCTAGGACTGAAGCTTTCTTT. Complete variable domain (other parts from reference TRBV7-9 and TRBJ1-1): DTGVSQNPRHKITKRGQNVTFRCDPISEHNRLYWYRQTLGQGPEFLTYFQNEAQLEKSRLLSDRFSAERPKGSFSTLEIQRTEQGDSAMYLCASSFDRGGPRTEAFFGQGTRLTVV.

This rearrangement joins TRBV5-4 to TRBJ2-5; 13 bases are shared with TRBD2. V dropped 0 bases and J dropped 1; count of bases not matched to a gene: 9. The germline CDR1 and CDR2 sequences are SGHNT and YYREEE (reference sequence). The CDR3 consists of 19 residues. The CDR3 here is CASSLGGRLAGGLQETQYF. CDR3 in DNA: TGTGCCAGCAGCTTGGGAGGAAGACTAGCGGGGGGACTCCAAGAGACCCAGTACTTC. Together with reference TRBV5-4 and TRBJ2-5, the CDR3 gives the full variable domain: ETGVTQSPTHLIKTRGQQVTLRCSSQSGHNTVSWYQQALGQGPQFIFQYYREEENGRGNFPPRFSGLQFPNYSSELNVNALELDDSALYLCASSLGGRLAGGLQETQYFGPGTRLLVL.

This clone showed up just once. The V call is TRBV3-1 (or the pseudogene TRBV3-2), the J call TRBJ2-2; TRBD1 or TRBD2 may be the D gene (6 bases each). The germline CDR1 and CDR2 sequences are LGHDT and YNNKEL (reference sequence). This CDR3 comprises 13 residues. Trimming removed 4 bases at V and 7 bases at J, with 10 bases between. CDR3 sequence reads: CASSREGGGELFF. The CDR3 bases are TGTGCCAGCAGCCGAGAGGGGGGCGGGGAGCTGTTTTTT.

This chain uses TRBV7-3 with TRBJ1-1; D not certain. The V gene lost 1 base and the J gene lost 3 bases, with 6 bases spanning the gap. This CDR3 is built from 13 residues. The germline CDR1 and CDR2 sequences are SGHTA and FQGTGA. The CDR3 DNA reads TGTGCCAGCAGCTTAAGTATAGACACTGAAGCTTTCTTT. It encodes CASSLSIDTEAFF.

This clone showed up just a few times. This sequence joins TRBV4-3 and TRBJ1-2, with D perhaps matching TRBD1 (5 bases). Deletions cut 0 bases from V and 4 bases from J, with 9 bases between. CDR1 is LGHNA and CDR2 is YSLEER in the germline V gene. There are 14 residues in the CDR3. CDR3 bases: TGCGCCAGCAGCCAAGAGAGGGGACTCTATGGCTACACCTTC. This gives the protein CASSQERGLYGYTF.

The chain joins TRBV5-1 to TRBJ1-1, with 7 bases that match TRBD1. V lost 4 bases, J lost 6 bases, and 12 bases stayed unmatched. The CDR3 covers 15 residues. The germline V gene has CDR1 SGHRS and CDR2 YFSETQ. The CDR3 DNA reads TGCGCCAGCAGCGGCCAGGGGGGTAAGTGGCCTGAAGCTTTCTTT. Encoded protein: CASSGQGGKWPEAFF.

V and J are TRBV4-1 and TRBJ2-2; D is uncertain. Trimming pared 7 bases from V and 1 base from J, leaving 13 bases between. There are 15 residues in the CDR3. The germline V gene encodes CDR1 MGHRA and CDR2 YSYEKL. DNA of the CDR3: TGCGCCAGCACTAGGTCCTACTTGAACACCGGGGAGCTGTTTTTT. Encoded protein: CASTRSYLNTGELFF.

This clone has just one count. This chain links TRBV5-1 with TRBJ2-4, with TRBD2 matching 9 bases. This CDR3 has 19 amino acids. The germline gives CDR1 SGHRS, CDR2 YFSETQ. V gave up 1 base and J gave up 0 bases; unmatched junction bases: 11. The CDR3 is CASSLIGGGADVAKNIQYF. In DNA, the CDR3 is TGCGCCAGCAGCTTGATAGGCGGGGGGGCCGATGTAGCCAAAAACATTCAGTACTTC.

This sequence joins TRBV3-1 (or the pseudogene TRBV3-2) and TRBJ1-4; 9 bases are a match to TRBD1. Trimming took 4 bases from V and 7 from J; bases not matched to a gene: 10. Germline CDR1 is LGHDT and CDR2 is YNNKEL (reference sequence). CDR3 length equals 16 residues. The CDR3 DNA reads as TGTGCCAGCAGCCTTAGACAGGGGGGCGTCGGTGAAAAACTGTTTTTT. Translation gives CASSLRQGGVGEKLFF.

This chain joins TRBV7-9 and TRBJ1-6; 7 positions match TRBD1. Germline assignment: CDR1 SEHNR and CDR2 FQNEAQ (reference sequence). This CDR3 region has 14 residues. J lost 10 bases, V lost 4 bases, and 7 bases had no gene match. CDR3 sequence: CASSSRQGPSPLHF. In DNA, the CDR3 is TGTGCCAGCAGCTCCCGACAGGGACCCTCACCCCTCCACTTT.

The V gene is TRBV5-8, the J gene TRBJ2-5; D gene unclear. This CDR3 spans 16 amino acids. From germline, CDR1 is SGHTS and CDR2 YDEGEE. Trimming cost V 0 bases and J 2 bases, with 14 bases left between them. CDR3 nucleotide sequence: TGTGCCAGCAGCTTGGATTCCCCTCTGTTACAAGAGACCCAGTACTTC. Translating it yields CASSLDSPLLQETQYF.

The chain links TRBV6-5 to TRBJ1-3; maybe TRBD1 (5 bases). Per the germline V gene, CDR1 is MNHEY and CDR2 is SVGAGI. The germline V and J ends were trimmed by 7 bases and 4 bases, with 8 bases remaining between them. The CDR3 spans 12 residues. CDR3 sequence (DNA): TGTGCCAGCATAGGGGTGGGAAACACCATATATTTT. Encoded protein: CASIGVGNTIYF.

V usage is TRBV6-2 or TRBV6-3 and J usage is TRBJ1-5; possible D gene TRBD1, 6 bases. CDR3 length: 18 amino acids. Germline V gene data show CDR1 as MNHEY and CDR2 as SVGEGT. The germline V and J ends were trimmed by 2 bases and 3 bases, with 20 bases remaining between them. The CDR3 DNA reads TGTGCCAGCAGTTACCTTATGTCCACGGACAGTTTCAATCAGCCCCAGCATTTT. Encoded protein: CASSYLMSTDSFNQPQHF.

This clone was seen once. The chain links TRBV5-4 to TRBJ2-1, with TRBD1 identical over 7 bases. The germline CDR1 and CDR2 sequences are SGHNT and YYREEE (reference sequence). The ends lost 7 bases at V and 1 base at J; junction bases unmatched: 5. The CDR3 loop spans 14 amino acids. Written as DNA, the CDR3 is TGTGCCAGCTGGCCGGGACAGTCCTACAATGAGCAGTTCTTC. It codes for CASWPGQSYNEQFF.

The chain couples TRBV5-1 to TRBJ2-3; TRBD2 aligns across 8 bases. V was clipped by 0 bases and J by 4 bases; unmatched bases: 7. The CDR3 is 16 residues long. Germline V gene sequence: CDR1 SGHRS, CDR2 YFSETQ. The chain's CDR3 is CASSLGTSGGADTQYF. CDR3 nucleotides: TGCGCCAGCAGCTTGGGTACAAGCGGGGGTGCAGATACGCAGTATTTT.

The V gene is TRBV15, the J gene TRBJ1-4; D is perhaps TRBD1 (5 bases). Germline CDR1 and CDR2: LNHNV and YYDKDF (reference sequence). The CDR3 spans 20 residues. V was trimmed by 3 bases and J by 4 bases, leaving 27 bases between them. CDR3 in amino acids: CATSSWGILEGKRGNEKLFF. CDR3 nucleotides: TGTGCCACCAGCAGTTGGGGCATTTTGGAAGGGAAAAGGGGTAATGAAAAACTGTTTTTT.

The rearrangement links TRBV6-5 to TRBJ1-4, with 10 bases that match TRBD1. V gave up 4 bases and J gave up 8 bases; unmatched junction bases: 7. In germline, CDR1 is MNHEY, CDR2 SVGAGI. CDR3 length equals 15 residues. CDR3: CASSSPTGGGEKLFF. CDR3 coding DNA: TGTGCCAGCAGTTCGCCGACAGGGGGCGGCGAAAAACTGTTTTTT.

The gene calls are TRBV9 and TRBJ2-3; 7 bases fit TRBD2. The CDR3 has 14 residues. V shed 3 bases and J 1 base; nucleotides not matched to a gene: 2. CDR1 and CDR2 from the germline V gene are SGDLS and YYNGEE. The CDR3 bases are TGTGCCAGCAGCGGGGGGAGGGGCACAGATACGCAGTATTTT. This encodes CASSGGRGTDTQYF.

This clone was found a few times. The chain couples TRBV6-2 or TRBV6-3 to TRBJ2-7, with 11 bases aligning to TRBD2. Germline-derived CDR1 and CDR2 are MNHEY and SVGEGT. The J segment lost 0 bases and the V segment lost 4 bases, leaving 2 bases of the junction unmatched. This CDR3 has 15 residues. CDR3: CASSSGLAASYEQYF. CDR3 in DNA: TGTGCCAGCAGTTCGGGACTAGCGGCCTCCTACGAGCAGTACTTC.

The chain uses TRBV3-1 (or the pseudogene TRBV3-2) and TRBJ2-2; 9 bases are shared with TRBD1. CDR1 LGHDT and CDR2 YNNKEL come from the germline V gene (reference sequence). CDR3 length: 17 residues. V gave up 7 bases and J gave up 6 bases; unmatched junction bases: 15. This chain's CDR3 is CASNGPPGTGWPGELFF. CDR3 sequence (DNA): TGTGCCAGCAACGGACCTCCCGGGACAGGGTGGCCCGGGGAGCTGTTTTTT.

This sequence joins TRBV5-1 and TRBJ1-2; the D is unclear. Trimming removed 0 bases at V and 8 bases at J, with 14 bases between. The CDR3 runs 14 residues. The germline V gene has CDR1 SGHRS and CDR2 YFSETQ. Here the CDR3 DNA reads TGCGCCAGCAGCTTGGGAGCGGGATTAGGAGGCTACACCTTC. It specifies CASSLGAGLGGYTF.

This clone has a handful of counts. The chain links TRBV7-2 to TRBJ2-1; 13 bases are shared with TRBD2. Germline V gene sequence: CDR1 SGHTA, CDR2 FQGNSA. V lost 5 bases, J lost 8 bases, and 6 bases stayed unmatched. The CDR3 is made up of 15 amino acids. CDR3 sequence reads: CASSVTSGGAYEQFF. CDR3 bases: TGTGCCAGCAGCGTCACTAGCGGGGGGGCCTATGAGCAGTTCTTC.

The CDR3 DNA sequence: TGTGCCAGCAGTGGTTTACCGGGACAGAAAACCTCTAACTATGGCTACACCTTC. Translated: CASSGLPGQKTSNYGYTF. The chain recombines TRBV6-1 with TRBJ1-2, with 7 bases identical to TRBD1. Germline lookup yields CDR1 MNHNS and CDR2 SASEGT. This CDR3 is built from 18 residues. Losses at the gene ends were 4 bases for V and 0 bases for J; bases not matched to a gene: 14.

The chain employs TRBV3-1 (or the pseudogene TRBV3-2) and TRBJ2-1, with 9 bases that match TRBD2. This CDR3 comprises 15 residues. With 3 bases clipped from V and 8 bases from J, the junction kept 8 bases outside the gene matches. Germline-derived CDR1 and CDR2 are LGHDT and YNNKEL (reference sequence). In DNA, the CDR3 is TGTGCCAGCAGCCACAGGTCGGGACTAGCCCATGAGCAGTTCTTC. This gives the protein CASSHRSGLAHEQFF.

This chain connects TRBV3-1 (or the pseudogene TRBV3-2) to TRBJ2-7; TRBD1 aligns across 9 bases. Germline trimming cut 4 bases from V and 5 bases from J; bases unmatched to any gene: 9. This CDR3 is 15 amino acids long. Per the germline V gene, CDR1 is LGHDT and CDR2 is YNNKEL (reference sequence). In nucleotides, the CDR3 is TGTGCCAGCAGCCGCCCGGGACAGGGTCGCGACGAGCAGTACTTC. It codes for CASSRPGQGRDEQYF.

This sequence joins TRBV6-2 or TRBV6-3 and TRBJ1-3, with a tentative D call TRBD1 (6 bases). CDR1 and CDR2 (germline): MNHEY, SVGEGT. Trimming took 2 bases from V and 6 from J, leaving 8 bases between them. The CDR3 length is 13 residues. The CDR3 loop reads CASSYQGKNTIYF. For the CDR3, the DNA is TGTGCCAGCAGTTACCAGGGGAAAAACACCATATATTTT.